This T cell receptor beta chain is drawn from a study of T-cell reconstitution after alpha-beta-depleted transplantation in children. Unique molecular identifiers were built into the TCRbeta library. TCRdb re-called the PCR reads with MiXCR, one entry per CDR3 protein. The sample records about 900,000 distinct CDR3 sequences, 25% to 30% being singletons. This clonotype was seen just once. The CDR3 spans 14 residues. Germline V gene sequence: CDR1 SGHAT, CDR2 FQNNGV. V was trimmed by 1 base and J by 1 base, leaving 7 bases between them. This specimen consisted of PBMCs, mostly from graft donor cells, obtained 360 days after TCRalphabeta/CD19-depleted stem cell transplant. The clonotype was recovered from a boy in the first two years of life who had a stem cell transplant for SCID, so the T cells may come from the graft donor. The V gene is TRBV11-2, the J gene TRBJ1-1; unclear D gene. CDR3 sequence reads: CASSLVMGNTEAFF. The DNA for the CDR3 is TGTGCCAGCAGCTTAGTTATGGGGAACACTGAAGCTTTCTTT.